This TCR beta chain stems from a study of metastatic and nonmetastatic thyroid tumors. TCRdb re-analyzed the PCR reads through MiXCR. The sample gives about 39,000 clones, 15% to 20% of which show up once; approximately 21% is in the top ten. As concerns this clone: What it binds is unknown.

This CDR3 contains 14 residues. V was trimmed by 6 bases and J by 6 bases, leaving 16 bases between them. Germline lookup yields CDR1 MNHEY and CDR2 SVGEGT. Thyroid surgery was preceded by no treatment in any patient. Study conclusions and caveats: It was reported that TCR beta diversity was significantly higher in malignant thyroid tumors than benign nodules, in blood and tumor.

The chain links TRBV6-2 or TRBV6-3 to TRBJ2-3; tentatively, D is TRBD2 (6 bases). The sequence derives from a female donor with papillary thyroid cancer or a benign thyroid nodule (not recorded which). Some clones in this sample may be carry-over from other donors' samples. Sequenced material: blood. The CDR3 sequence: CASSPRLGGDTQYF. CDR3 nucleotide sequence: TGTGCCAGCAGCCCCCGACTAGGTGGTGATACGCAGTATTTT.